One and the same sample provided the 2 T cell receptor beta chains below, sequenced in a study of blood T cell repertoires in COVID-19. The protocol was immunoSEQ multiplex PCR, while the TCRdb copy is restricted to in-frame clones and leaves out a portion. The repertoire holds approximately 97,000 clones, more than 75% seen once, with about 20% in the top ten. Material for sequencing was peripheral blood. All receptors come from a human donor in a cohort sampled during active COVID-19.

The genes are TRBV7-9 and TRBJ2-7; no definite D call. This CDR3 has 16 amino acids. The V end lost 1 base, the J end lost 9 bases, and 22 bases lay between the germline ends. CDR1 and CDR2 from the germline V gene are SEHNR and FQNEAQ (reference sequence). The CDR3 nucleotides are TGTGCCAGCAGCTTAGTGGTGGGTACGACAAGCCTGTGGCAGTACTTC. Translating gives CASSLVVGTTSLWQYF.

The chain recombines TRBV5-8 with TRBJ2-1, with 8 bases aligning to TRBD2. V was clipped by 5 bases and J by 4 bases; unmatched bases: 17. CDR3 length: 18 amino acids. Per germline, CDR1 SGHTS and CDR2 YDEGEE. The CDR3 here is CASRVPFTSGSMYNEQFF. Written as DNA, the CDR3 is TGTGCCAGCAGAGTCCCGTTTACGAGCGGGAGTATGTACAATGAGCAGTTCTTC.